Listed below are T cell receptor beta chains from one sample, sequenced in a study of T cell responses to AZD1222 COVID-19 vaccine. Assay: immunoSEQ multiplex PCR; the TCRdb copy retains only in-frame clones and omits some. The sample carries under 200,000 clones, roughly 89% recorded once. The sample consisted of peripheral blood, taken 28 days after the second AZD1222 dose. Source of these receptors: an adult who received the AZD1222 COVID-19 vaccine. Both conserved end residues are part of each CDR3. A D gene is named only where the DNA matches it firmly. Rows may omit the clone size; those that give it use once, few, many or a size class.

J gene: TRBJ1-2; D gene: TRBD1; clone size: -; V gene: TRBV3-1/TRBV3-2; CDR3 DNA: TGTGCCAGCAGCGCCCCCAGGGGGGCTAACTATGGCTACACCTTC; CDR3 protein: CASSAPRGANYGYTF
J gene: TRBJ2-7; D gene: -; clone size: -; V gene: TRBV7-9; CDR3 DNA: TGTGCCAGCAGCGCCGGTCGTACCCCAATCTACGAGCAGTACTTC; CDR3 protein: CASSAGRTPIYEQYF
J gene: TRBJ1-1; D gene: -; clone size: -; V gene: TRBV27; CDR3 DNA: TGTGCCAGCAGTTTATCAAGAAACACTGAAGCTTTCTTT; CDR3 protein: CASSLSRNTEAFF
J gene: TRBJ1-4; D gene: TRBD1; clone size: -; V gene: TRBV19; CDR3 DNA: TGTGCCAGTAACTCGGTCGGACAGGGGTATGAAAAACTGTTTTTT; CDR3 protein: CASNSVGQGYEKLFF
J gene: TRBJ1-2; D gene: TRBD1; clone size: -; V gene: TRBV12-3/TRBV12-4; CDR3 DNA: TGTGCCAGCAGTTTAAATCAGGGGGTGGGCTACACCTTC; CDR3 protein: CASSLNQGVGYTF
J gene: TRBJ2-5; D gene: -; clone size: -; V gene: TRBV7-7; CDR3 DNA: TGTGCCAGCAGCGGGGGACCCCTAGAGACCCAGTACTTC; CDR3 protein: CASSGGPLETQYF
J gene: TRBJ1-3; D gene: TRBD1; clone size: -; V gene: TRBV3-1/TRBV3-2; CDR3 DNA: TGTGCCAGCAGCCCCCGGGACAGGGTGAACGGAAACACCATATATTTT; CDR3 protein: CASSPRDRVNGNTIYF
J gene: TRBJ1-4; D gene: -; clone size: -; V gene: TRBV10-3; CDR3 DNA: TGTGCCATCCAGGATCAACTGAATGAAAAACTGTTTTTT; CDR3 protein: CAIQDQLNEKLFF
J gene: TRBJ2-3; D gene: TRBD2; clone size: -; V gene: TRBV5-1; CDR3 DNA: TGCGCCAGTTCGTCAGCGGGGGACACAGATACGCAGTATTTT; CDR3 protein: CASSSAGDTDTQYF
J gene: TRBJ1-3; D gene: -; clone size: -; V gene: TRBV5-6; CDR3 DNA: TGTGCCAGCAGCTCACAAAGGGCAGGAAACACCATATATTTT; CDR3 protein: CASSSQRAGNTIYF
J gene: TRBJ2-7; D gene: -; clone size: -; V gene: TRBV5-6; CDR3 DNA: TGTGCCAGCAGCCTATTACACAGGGAACCCTACGAGCAGTACTTC; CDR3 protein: CASSLLHREPYEQYF
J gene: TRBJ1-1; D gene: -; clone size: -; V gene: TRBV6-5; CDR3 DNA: TGTGCCAGTAATCCGGTTGGAGAAGTGGGGCGAGCTTTCTTT; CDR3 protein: CASNPVGEVGRAFF
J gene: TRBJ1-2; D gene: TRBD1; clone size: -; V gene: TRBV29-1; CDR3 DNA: TGCAGCGTTTTGGACAGGGGGATAGGGTATGGCTACACCTTC; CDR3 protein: CSVLDRGIGYGYTF
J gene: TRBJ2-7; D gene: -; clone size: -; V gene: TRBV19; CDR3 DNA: TGTGCCAGTAGTCCCGGGTCCTACGAGCAGTACTTC; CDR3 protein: CASSPGSYEQYF
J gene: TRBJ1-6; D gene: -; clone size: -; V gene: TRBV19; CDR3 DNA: TGTGCCAGTAGTATAGGCCAGGGTCGGTCACCCCTCCACTTT; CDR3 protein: CASSIGQGRSPLHF
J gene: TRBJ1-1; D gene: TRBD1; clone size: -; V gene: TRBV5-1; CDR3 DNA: TGCGCCAGCAGCTCGGACAGGTCCAACACTGAAGCTTTCTTT; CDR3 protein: CASSSDRSNTEAFF
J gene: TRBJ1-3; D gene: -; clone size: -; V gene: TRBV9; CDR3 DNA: TGTGCCAGCAGCGCCCAGGGGCCTCACTCTGGAAACACCATATATTTT; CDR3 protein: CASSAQGPHSGNTIYF
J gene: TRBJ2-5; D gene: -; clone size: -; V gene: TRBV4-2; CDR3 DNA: TGTGCCAGCAGCCAAGAATTACTAGTTCAAGAGACCCAGTACTTC; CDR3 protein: CASSQELLVQETQYF
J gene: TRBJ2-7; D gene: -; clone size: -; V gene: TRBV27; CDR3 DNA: TGTGCCAGCAGTTGGAACAGGGGGGGAGAGCAGTACTTC; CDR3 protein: CASSWNRGGEQYF
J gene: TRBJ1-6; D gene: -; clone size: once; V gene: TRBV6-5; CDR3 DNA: TGTGCCAGCAGCCCCGGACCCAATTCACCCCTCCACTTT; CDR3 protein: CASSPGPNSPLHF
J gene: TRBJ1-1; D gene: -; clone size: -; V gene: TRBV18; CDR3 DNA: TGTGCCAGCTCACCAGCGGGGGATACTGAAGCTTTCTTT; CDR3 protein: CASSPAGDTEAFF
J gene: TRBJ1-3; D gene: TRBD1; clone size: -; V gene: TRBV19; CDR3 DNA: TGTGCCAGTAGACAGGGGGCTGGAAACACCATATATTTT; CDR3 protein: CASRQGAGNTIYF
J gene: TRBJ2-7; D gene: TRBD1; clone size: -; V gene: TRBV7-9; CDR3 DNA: TGTGCCAGCAGCCTTGGGACAGGGGGTTCCTACGAGCAGTACTTC; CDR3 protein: CASSLGTGGSYEQYF
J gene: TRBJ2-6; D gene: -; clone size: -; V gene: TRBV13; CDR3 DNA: TGTGCCAGCAGCGCCGGAGGGACCGGGGCCAACGTCCTGACTTTC; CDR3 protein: CASSAGGTGANVLTF
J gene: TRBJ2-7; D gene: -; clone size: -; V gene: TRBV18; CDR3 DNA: TGTGCCAGCTCACCCAGGGACGGTGCTAACGAGCAGTACTTC; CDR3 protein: CASSPRDGANEQYF
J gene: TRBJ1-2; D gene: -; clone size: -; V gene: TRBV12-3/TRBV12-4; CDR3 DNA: TGTGCCAGCAGTTACCAGGGCGGTGGCGGCTACACCTTC; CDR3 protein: CASSYQGGGGYTF
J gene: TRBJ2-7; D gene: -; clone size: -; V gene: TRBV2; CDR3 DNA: TGTGCCAGACTCCTCTACAGTAGCTCCTACGAGCAGTACTTC; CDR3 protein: CARLLYSSSYEQYF
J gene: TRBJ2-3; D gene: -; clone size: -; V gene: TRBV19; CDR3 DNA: TGTGCCAGTAACACGCCCGGTACGCAGTATTTT; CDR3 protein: CASNTPGTQYF
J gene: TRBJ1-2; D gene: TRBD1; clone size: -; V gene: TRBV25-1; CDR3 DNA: TGTGCCAGCAGTTGGGACGGACAGGTCTATGGCTACACCTTC; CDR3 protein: CASSWDGQVYGYTF
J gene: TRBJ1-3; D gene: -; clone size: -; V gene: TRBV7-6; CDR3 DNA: TGTGCCAGCAGCTTAGCGCACGGAAACACCATATATTTT; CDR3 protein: CASSLAHGNTIYF
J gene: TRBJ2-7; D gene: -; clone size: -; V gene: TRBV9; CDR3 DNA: TGTGCCAGCAGCGTAGAGGGGCCCCCCTACGAGCAGTACTTC; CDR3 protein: CASSVEGPPYEQYF
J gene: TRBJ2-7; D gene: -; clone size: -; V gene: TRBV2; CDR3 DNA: TGTGCCAGCAGTGTGGTAATAGCAGGCCTCGACGAGCAGTACTTC; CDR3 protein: CASSVVIAGLDEQYF